The present T cell receptor (beta chain) was sequenced within a study of shared clonotypes between healthy human individuals. Study as a whole: Donor ages ranged 18 to 49 years: a couple of women, three men. Study-wide results and limits: Across a handful of donors, naive CD4 shared 4.5% to 6%, naive CD8 less than 4%, memory CD4 roughly 2.4%, memory CD8 0.4% to 0.5%.

All donors were healthy HIV-negative adults lacking recent acute infections or vaccinations. Profiling relied on immunoSEQ multiplex PCR, and the TCRdb table lists in-frame clones only, not all of them. The repertoire consists of roughly 1 million clones, with around three quarters occurring once and the leading ten covering 0.5% to 0.6%. Note on this clone: The antigen is not known.

V lost 3 bases and J lost 3; bases outside the gene matches: 2. The germline gives CDR1 SEHNR, CDR2 FQNEAQ (reference sequence). This CDR3 region has 14 residues. The sequence was collected from a man aged 18 to 35 in good health. Some clones in this sample may be carry-over from other donors' samples. The chain employs TRBV7-9 and TRBJ2-7, with 10 bases aligning to TRBD1. The sample comprised memory CD4+ T cells from PBMCs. The subset here: CD45RA-negative fraction. The CDR3 here is CASSLGQGNYEQYF. For the CDR3, the DNA is TGTGCCAGCAGCTTGGGACAGGGGAACTACGAGCAGTACTTC.